The T cell receptor (beta chain) under discussion was sequenced for a study of response to subunit inactivated influenza vaccine. The study's findings and limits: Authors suggested each seasonal flu vaccination may recruit only limited numbers of new T cells.

TCRdb analysed the RT-PCR reads with MiXCR anew, one entry per CDR3 protein. The sample includes roughly 460,000 distinct CDR3 sequences, about a tenth of them seen just once. Ten or more counts support this clonotype. Its specificity is not known. The TCR comes from a man in his fifties who received an inactivated influenza vaccine. The sequencing used PBMCs from blood, collected roughly 48 days after vaccination.

The CDR3: CASSARRQMNTEAFF. Here the CDR3 DNA reads TGTGCCAGCAGTGCCCGGAGACAGATGAACACTGAAGCTTTCTTT. The chain recombines TRBV12-3 or TRBV12-4 with TRBJ1-1, with a possible D match to TRBD1 (5 bases). The CDR3 length is 15 residues. V was trimmed by 5 bases and J by 0 bases, leaving 13 bases between them.